The 16 T cell receptor beta chains below were found in one sample sequenced in a study of blood T cell repertoires in COVID-19 (dated by TCRdb to 2019 to 2021). Preparation of the library involved the immunoSEQ multiplex PCR assay. Imported from immuneACCESS, the table was reduced by TCRdb to in-frame sequences with V and J called. These copies leave out some clones; in studies compared against another copy, an unresolved V gene accounts for under half, and the cause of the remainder is not known. Within this sample are approximately 220,000 clones, with roughly 85% of them counted one time only. The ten biggest clones cover 2.9% of the sample. The source material was peripheral blood. The receptor set was obtained from a man over 45 who had recovered from COVID-19.

The CDR3 region is CATQTYGTGRAEQYF. The DNA for the CDR3 is TGTGCCACTCAAACATACGGGACAGGGAGGGCCGAGCAGTACTTC. The J gene is TRBJ2-7, the V gene TRBV28; 9 bases match TRBD1. This CDR3 has 15 amino acids. CDR1 is MDHEN, CDR2 SYDVKM, per germline. Trimming at V came to 10 bases and at J to 6 bases, leaving 16 bases not matched to a gene. Full variable domain (rest looked up from reference TRBV28 and TRBJ2-7): DVKVTQSSRYLVKRTGEKVFLECVQDMDHENMFWYRQDPGLGLRLIYFSYDVKMKEKGDIPEGYSVSREKKERFSLILESASTNQTSMYLCATQTYGTGRAEQYFGPGTRLTVT.

The chain uses TRBV5-1 and TRBJ2-1, with TRBD2 matching 13 bases. This CDR3 region has 17 residues. The germline CDR1 and CDR2 sequences are SGHRS and YFSETQ. J gave up 2 bases and V 6 bases, and 8 bases lay outside the gene matches. CDR3 sequence reads: CASTNGLAGVAYNEQFF. The CDR3, as DNA: TGCGCCAGCACCAATGGACTAGCGGGAGTGGCCTACAATGAGCAGTTCTTC.

The chain employs TRBV13 and TRBJ1-1, with 8 bases identical to TRBD1. J was trimmed by 5 bases and V by 5 bases; bases with no gene match: 7. This CDR3 has 14 amino acids. Germline lookup yields CDR1 PRHDT and CDR2 FYEKMQ (reference sequence). The CDR3 loop is CASSPRQGRTEAFF. The CDR3 coding sequence is TGTGCCAGCAGCCCAAGACAGGGGCGGACTGAAGCTTTCTTT.

The chain links TRBV28 to TRBJ1-5; 8 bases are shared with TRBD1. The ends lost 6 bases at V and 7 bases at J; junction bases unmatched: 8. Germline CDR1 reads MDHEN; CDR2 reads SYDVKM. The CDR3 sequence is 14 residues long. The CDR3 bases are TGTGCCAGCAGAATCGGACAGGGAGGACAGCCCCAGCATTTT. Encoded protein: CASRIGQGGQPQHF.

This chain uses TRBV3-1 (or the pseudogene TRBV3-2) with TRBJ2-5; 8 bases map to TRBD2. The CDR3 runs to 15 residues. Trimming took 5 bases from V and 6 from J; bases not matched to a gene: 11. Germline CDR1 reads LGHDT; CDR2 reads YNNKEL (reference sequence). The CDR3 region is CASSFFGGETKTQYF. For the CDR3, the DNA is TGTGCCAGCAGCTTTTTCGGGGGGGAGACAAAGACCCAGTACTTC.

This chain uses TRBV19 with TRBJ2-3; 8 positions agree with TRBD2. The trim removed 7 bases at V and 0 bases at J, leaving 3 bases unmatched. Germline V lookup: CDR1 LNHDA, CDR2 SQIVND (reference sequence). The CDR3 is 14 amino acids. CDR3 region: CASTTSGSTDTQYF. For the CDR3, the DNA is TGTGCCAGTACCACTAGCGGAAGCACAGATACGCAGTATTTT. The full variable domain, in which reference TRBV19 and TRBJ2-3 provide the parts outside the CDR3, is DGGITQSPKYLFRKEGQNVTLSCEQNLNHDAMYWYRQDPGQGLRLIYYSQIVNDFQKGDIAEGYSVSREKKESFPLTVTSAQKNPTAFYLCASTTSGSTDTQYFGPGTRLTVL.

CDR3 in amino acids: CASKSSGGITDTQYF. As DNA, the CDR3 is TGTGCCAGCAAGTCTAGCGGGGGAATCACAGATACGCAGTATTTT. The V and J genes are TRBV28 and TRBJ2-3; 10 bases are a match to TRBD2. Per the germline V gene, CDR1 is MDHEN and CDR2 is SYDVKM. With V trimmed by 7 bases and J by 2 bases, 6 bases remained unmatched. The CDR3 covers 15 residues.

The rearrangement links TRBV7-9 to TRBJ2-7, with D maybe TRBD1 (6 bases). The CDR3 runs to 14 residues. Germline V gene lookup returns CDR1 SEHNR and CDR2 FQNEAQ (reference sequence). V lost 6 bases and J lost 5, with 17 bases in between. The DNA of the CDR3 is TGTGCCAGCAGTTACCGGGACAACTTAGACGAGCAGTACTTC. This codes for CASSYRDNLDEQYF.

The chain links TRBV11-2 to TRBJ2-1; D unresolved. With 1 base removed from V and 4 bases from J, the gap between germline ends came to 11 bases. Germline V CDR1 and CDR2: SGHAT, FQNNGV. The CDR3 length is 15 residues. The CDR3 DNA follows: TGTGCCAGCAGCTTAGTAACCTTGCGGTACAATGAGCAGTTCTTC. It translates to CASSLVTLRYNEQFF.

The chain uses TRBV27 and TRBJ1-2; 7 nucleotides line up with TRBD1. V trimming: 5 bases; J trimming: 2 bases; junction bases outside the gene matches: 5. Germline-derived CDR1 and CDR2 are MNHEY and SMNVEV (reference sequence). The length of the CDR3 is 14 residues. The CDR3 DNA follows: TGTGCCAGCAGTGAGGACAGGCGCAACTATGGCTACACCTTC. Translated, it gives CASSEDRRNYGYTF.

The V gene is TRBV6-7, the J gene TRBJ2-2; maybe TRBD1 (7 bases). TRBV6-7 is reported as an ORF; its role is uncertain. The CDR3 has 16 amino acids. Trimming took off 2 bases at V and 3 bases at J, with 13 bases between the two ends. For the CDR3, the DNA is TGTGCCAGCAGTTACCGCGGGGACAGACACACCGGGGAGCTGTTTTTT. This translates into CASSYRGDRHTGELFF.

In this sample, this clone turned up once. The chain recombines TRBV20-1 with TRBJ2-3; D not resolved. The CDR3 loop spans 11 amino acids. Germline V lookup: CDR1 DFQATT, CDR2 SNEGSKA (reference sequence). Between the trimmed V and J ends, which lost 3 bases and 7 bases, there was a span of 8 bases. CDR3 bases: TGCAGTGCTAGTCGAGAGAATACGCAGTATTTT. It encodes CSASRENTQYF.

The genes are TRBV5-1 and TRBJ2-5; D perhaps matches TRBD2 (5 bases). The CDR3 runs 14 residues. V was cut by 0 bases and J by 5 bases, with 11 bases left in between. CDR1 and CDR2 from the germline V gene are SGHRS and YFSETQ. The CDR3 sequence: CASSLALRRETQYF. The CDR3, as DNA: TGCGCCAGCAGCTTGGCCCTCAGGAGGGAGACCCAGTACTTC.

The chain combines TRBV18 with TRBJ2-7, with a tentative D call TRBD2 (5 bases). CDR3 length equals 15 residues. Between the trimmed V and J ends, which lost 1 base and 4 bases, there was a span of 14 bases. CDR1 KGHSH and CDR2 LQKENI come from the germline V gene. The CDR3 nucleotides read TGTGCCAGCTCACCACGGTACGGAGGTCCGTACGAGCAGTACTTC. Protein product: CASSPRYGGPYEQYF.

The rearrangement uses TRBV27 and TRBJ2-1, with D tentatively TRBD2 (6 bases). Germline CDR1 is MNHEY and CDR2 is SMNVEV (reference sequence). CDR3 length equals 14 residues. With 1 base removed from V and 8 bases from J, the gap between germline ends came to 12 bases. The DNA for the CDR3 is TGTGCCAGCAGTTTATTACTAGCCGGCGATGAGCAGTTCTTC. Its translation: CASSLLLAGDEQFF.

V is TRBV19 and J is TRBJ1-2; D is unclear. V was shortened by 1 base and J by 4 bases, with 16 bases between the two germline ends. The CDR3 has 16 amino acids. CDR1 is LNHDA, CDR2 SQIVND, per germline (reference sequence). This CDR3 reads CASSIGLGRGPYGYTF. The CDR3 coding sequence is TGTGCCAGTAGTATAGGGCTTGGACGGGGTCCCTATGGCTACACCTTC.